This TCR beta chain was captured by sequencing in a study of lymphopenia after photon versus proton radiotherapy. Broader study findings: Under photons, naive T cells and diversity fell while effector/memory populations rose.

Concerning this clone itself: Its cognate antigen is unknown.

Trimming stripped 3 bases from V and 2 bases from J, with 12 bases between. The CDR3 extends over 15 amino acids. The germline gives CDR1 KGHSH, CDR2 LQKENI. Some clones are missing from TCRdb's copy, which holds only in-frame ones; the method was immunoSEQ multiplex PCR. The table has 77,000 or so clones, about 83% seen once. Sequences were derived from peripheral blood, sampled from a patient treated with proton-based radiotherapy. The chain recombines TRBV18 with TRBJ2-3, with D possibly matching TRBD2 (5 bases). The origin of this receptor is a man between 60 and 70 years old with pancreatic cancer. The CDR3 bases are TGTGCCAGCTCACCTCGGGGTACTACCACAGATACGCAGTATTTT. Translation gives CASSPRGTTTDTQYF.